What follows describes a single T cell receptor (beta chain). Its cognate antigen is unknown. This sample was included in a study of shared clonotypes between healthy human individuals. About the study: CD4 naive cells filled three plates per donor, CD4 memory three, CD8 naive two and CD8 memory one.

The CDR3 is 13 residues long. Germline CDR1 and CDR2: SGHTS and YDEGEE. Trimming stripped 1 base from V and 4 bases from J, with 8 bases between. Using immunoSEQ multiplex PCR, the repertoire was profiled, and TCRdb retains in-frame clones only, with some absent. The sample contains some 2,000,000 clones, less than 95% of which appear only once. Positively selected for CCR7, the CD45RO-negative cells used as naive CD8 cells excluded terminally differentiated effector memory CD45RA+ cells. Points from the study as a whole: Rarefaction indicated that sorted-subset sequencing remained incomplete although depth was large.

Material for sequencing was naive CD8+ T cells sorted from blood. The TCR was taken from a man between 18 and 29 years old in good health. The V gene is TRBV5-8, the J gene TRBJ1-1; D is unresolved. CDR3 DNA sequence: TGTGCCAGCAGCTTGCGAGGAAGCACTGAAGCTTTCTTT. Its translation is CASSLRGSTEAFF.